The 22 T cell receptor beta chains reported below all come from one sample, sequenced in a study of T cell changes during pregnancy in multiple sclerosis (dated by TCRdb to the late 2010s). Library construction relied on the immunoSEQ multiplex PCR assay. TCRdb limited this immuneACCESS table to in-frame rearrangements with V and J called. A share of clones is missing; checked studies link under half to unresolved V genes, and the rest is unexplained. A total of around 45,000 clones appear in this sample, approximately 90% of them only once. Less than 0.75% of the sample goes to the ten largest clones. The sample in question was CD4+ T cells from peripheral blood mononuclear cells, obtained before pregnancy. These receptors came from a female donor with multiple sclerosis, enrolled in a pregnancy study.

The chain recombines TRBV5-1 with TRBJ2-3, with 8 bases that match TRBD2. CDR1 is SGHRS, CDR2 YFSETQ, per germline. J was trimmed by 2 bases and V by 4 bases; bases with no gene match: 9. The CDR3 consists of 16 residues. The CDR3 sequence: CASSPLRGANTDTQYF. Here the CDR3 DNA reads TGCGCCAGCAGCCCCTTGCGGGGGGCTAACACAGATACGCAGTATTTT.

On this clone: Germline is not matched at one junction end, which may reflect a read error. CDR3 loop: CAISESGRQIFNYGYTF. CDR3 bases: TGTGCCATCAGCGAGTCGGGGCGACAGATTTTTAACTATGGCTACACCTTC. The chain employs TRBV10-3 and TRBJ1-2, with D maybe TRBD1 (5 bases). Germline CDR1 and CDR2: ENHRY and SYGVKD. The CDR3 loop spans 17 amino acids.

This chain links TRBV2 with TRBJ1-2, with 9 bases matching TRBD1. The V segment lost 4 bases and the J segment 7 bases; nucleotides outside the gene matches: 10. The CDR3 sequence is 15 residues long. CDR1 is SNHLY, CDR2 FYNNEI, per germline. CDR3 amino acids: CASSGIGQGTGGYTF. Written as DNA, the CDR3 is TGTGCCAGCAGTGGAATCGGACAGGGGACGGGTGGCTACACCTTC.

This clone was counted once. CDR3 in amino acids: CASSMGQVGTEAFF. The CDR3 region has the DNA TGTGCCAGCAGTATGGGACAGGTAGGCACTGAAGCTTTCTTT. The V gene is TRBV11-3, the J gene TRBJ1-1, with TRBD1 matching 8 bases. The CDR3 totals 14 residues. V was pared by 6 bases and J by 4 bases, with 7 bases of the junction left unmatched. Germline CDR1 and CDR2: SGHNT and YENEEA. Looking up the rest from reference TRBV11-3 and TRBJ1-1 gives the full variable domain: EAGVVQSPRYKIIEKKQPVAFWCNPISGHNTLYWYLQNLGQGPELLIRYENEEAVDDSQLPKDRFSAERLKGVDSTLKIQPAELGDSAVYLCASSMGQVGTEAFFGQGTRLTVV.

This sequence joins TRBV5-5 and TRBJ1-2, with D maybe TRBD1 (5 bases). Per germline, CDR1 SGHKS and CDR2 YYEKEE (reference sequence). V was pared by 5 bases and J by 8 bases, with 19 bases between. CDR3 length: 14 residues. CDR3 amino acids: CASRVPGGFGGYTF. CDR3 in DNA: TGTGCCAGCAGAGTACCCGGGGGGTTCGGGGGCTACACCTTC.

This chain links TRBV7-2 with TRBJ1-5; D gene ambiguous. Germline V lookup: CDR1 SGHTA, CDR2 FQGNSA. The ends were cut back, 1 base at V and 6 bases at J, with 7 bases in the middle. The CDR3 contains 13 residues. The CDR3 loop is CASSLDGPQPQHF. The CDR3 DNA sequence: TGTGCCAGCAGCTTAGATGGGCCTCAGCCCCAGCATTTT.

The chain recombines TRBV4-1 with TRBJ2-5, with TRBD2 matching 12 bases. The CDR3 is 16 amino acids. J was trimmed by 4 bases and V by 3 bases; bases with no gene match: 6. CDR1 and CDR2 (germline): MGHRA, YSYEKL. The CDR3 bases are TGCGCCAGCAGCCATCCCCTAGCGGGGGGGCGAGAGACCCAGTACTTC. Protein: CASSHPLAGGRETQYF.

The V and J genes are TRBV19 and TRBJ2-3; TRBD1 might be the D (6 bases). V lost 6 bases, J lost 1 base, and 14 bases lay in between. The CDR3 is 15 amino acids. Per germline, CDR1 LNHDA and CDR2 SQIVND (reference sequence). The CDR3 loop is CASRSHRVGTDTQYF. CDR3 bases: TGTGCCAGTAGATCCCACAGGGTCGGCACAGATACGCAGTATTTT. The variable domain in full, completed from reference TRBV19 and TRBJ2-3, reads DGGITQSPKYLFRKEGQNVTLSCEQNLNHDAMYWYRQDPGQGLRLIYYSQIVNDFQKGDIAEGYSVSREKKESFPLTVTSAQKNPTAFYLCASRSHRVGTDTQYFGPGTRLTVL.

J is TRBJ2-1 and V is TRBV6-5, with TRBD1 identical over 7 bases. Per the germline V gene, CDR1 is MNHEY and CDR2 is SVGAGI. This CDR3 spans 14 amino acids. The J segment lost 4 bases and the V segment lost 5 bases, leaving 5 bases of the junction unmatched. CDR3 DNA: TGTGCCAGCAGTCAGACAGGGTATTACAATGAGCAGTTCTTC. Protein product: CASSQTGYYNEQFF.

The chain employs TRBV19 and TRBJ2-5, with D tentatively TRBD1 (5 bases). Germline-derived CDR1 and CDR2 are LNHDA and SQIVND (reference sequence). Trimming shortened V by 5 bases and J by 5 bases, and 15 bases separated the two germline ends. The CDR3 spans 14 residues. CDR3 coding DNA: TGTGCCAGTAGTCCCAGACAGATGGGGGAGACCCAGTACTTC. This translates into CASSPRQMGETQYF.

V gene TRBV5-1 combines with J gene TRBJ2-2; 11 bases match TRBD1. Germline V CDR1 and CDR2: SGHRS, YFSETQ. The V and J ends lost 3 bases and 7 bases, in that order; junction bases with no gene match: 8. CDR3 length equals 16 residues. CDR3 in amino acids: CASSSGQGARDGELFF. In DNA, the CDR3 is TGCGCCAGCAGCTCAGGACAGGGGGCTAGGGACGGGGAGCTGTTTTTT.

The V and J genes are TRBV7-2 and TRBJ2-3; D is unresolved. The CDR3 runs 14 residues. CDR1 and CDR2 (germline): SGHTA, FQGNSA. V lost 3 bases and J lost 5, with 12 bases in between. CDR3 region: CASSFAPSKDTQYF. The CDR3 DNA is TGTGCCAGCAGCTTCGCCCCCTCTAAAGATACGCAGTATTTT.

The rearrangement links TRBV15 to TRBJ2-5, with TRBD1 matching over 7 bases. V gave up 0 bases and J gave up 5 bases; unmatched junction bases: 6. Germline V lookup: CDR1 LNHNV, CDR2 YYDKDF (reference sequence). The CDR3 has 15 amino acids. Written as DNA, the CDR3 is TGTGCCACCAGCAGAGATAGGGGGCGCATGGAGACCCAGTACTTC. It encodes CATSRDRGRMETQYF.

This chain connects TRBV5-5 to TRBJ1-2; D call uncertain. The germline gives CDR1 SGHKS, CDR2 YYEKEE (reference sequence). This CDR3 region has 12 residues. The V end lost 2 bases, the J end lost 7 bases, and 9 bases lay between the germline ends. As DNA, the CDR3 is TGTGCCAGCAGCTTATCTCTACTTGGCTACACCTTC. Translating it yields CASSLSLLGYTF.

The CDR3 coding sequence is TGTGCCAGCAGTGTTCAAGCGGGGGGTTCCGATACGCAGTATTTT. Translating gives CASSVQAGGSDTQYF. The chain is built from TRBV6-1 and TRBJ2-3, with TRBD2 identical over 9 bases. CDR3 length: 15 residues. CDR1 is MNHNS and CDR2 is SASEGT in the germline V gene. Losses at the gene ends were 4 bases for V and 6 bases for J; bases not matched to a gene: 8.

The CDR3 DNA sequence: TGTGCCAGCAGCTTGGGGTGGACAGACACAGATACGCAGTATTTT. As protein: CASSLGWTDTDTQYF. This rearrangement joins TRBV5-6 to TRBJ2-3; D may be TRBD1 (6 bases). The length of the CDR3 is 15 residues. Germline loops: CDR1 SGHDT, CDR2 YYEEEE. V gave up 0 bases and J gave up 2 bases, with 10 bases separating them.

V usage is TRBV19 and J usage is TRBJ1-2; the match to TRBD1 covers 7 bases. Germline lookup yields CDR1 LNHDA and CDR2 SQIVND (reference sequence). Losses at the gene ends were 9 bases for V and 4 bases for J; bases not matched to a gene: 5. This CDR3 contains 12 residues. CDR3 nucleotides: TGTGCCAGCAAGACAGGGAGCTATGGCTACACCTTC. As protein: CASKTGSYGYTF.

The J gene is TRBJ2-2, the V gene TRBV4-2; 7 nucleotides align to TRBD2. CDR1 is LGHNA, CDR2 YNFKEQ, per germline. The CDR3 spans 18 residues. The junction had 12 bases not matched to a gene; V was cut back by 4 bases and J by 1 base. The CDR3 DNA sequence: TGTGCCAGCAGCCCAAATGCTCGAACGGGGGGGAACACCGGGGAGCTGTTTTTT. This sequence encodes CASSPNARTGGNTGELFF.

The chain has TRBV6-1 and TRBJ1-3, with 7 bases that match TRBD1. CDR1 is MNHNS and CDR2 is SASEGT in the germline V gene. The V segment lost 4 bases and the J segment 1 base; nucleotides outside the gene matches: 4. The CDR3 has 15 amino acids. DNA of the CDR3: TGTGCCAGCAGTGCCCTGACAGGGTCTGGAAACACCATATATTTT. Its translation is CASSALTGSGNTIYF.

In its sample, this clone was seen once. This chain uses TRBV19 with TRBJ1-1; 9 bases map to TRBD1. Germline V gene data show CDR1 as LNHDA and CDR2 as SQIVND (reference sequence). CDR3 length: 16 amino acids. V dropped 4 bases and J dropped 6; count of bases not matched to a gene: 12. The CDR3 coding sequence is TGTGCCAGTAGTAGTTCCTCTCCACAGGGGGCGGCTGAAGCTTTCTTT. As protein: CASSSSSPQGAAEAFF.

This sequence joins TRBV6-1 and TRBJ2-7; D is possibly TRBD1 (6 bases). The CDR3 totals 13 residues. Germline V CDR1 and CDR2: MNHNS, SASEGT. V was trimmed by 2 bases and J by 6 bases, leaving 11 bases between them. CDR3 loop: CASSERGSREQYF. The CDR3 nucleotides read TGTGCCAGCAGTGAAAGGGGGTCCCGCGAGCAGTACTTC.

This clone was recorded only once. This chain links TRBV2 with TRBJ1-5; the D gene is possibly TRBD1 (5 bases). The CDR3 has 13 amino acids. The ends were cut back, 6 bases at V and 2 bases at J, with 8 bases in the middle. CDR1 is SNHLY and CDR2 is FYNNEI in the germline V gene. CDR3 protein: CASSVTGNQPQHF. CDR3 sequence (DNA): TGTGCCAGCAGCGTGACAGGCAATCAGCCCCAGCATTTT.